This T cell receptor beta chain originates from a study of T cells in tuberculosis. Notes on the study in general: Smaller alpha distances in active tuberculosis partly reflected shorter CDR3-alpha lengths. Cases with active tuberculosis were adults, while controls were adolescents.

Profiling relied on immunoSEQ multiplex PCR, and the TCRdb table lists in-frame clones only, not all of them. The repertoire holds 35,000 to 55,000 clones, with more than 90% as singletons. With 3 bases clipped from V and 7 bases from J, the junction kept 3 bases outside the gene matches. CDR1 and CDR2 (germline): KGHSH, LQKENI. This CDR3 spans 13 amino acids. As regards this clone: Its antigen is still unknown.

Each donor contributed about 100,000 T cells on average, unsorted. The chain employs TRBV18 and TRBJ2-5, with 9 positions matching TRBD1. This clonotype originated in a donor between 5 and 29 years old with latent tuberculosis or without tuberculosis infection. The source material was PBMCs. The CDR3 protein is CASSPTGGRTQYF. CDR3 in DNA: TGTGCCAGCTCACCCACAGGGGGCCGGACCCAGTACTTC.